Below, 4 T cell receptor beta chains from the same sample are listed, as sequenced in a study of T cell repertoires in ileal Crohn's disease. Only in-frame clones appear in the TCRdb table, and some are missing; sequencing was by immunoSEQ multiplex PCR. Among fewer than 20,000 clones, around 88% were seen once, and the ten largest hold 5.5% to 6.5%. Sequenced material: ileal tissue. These receptors were taken from an adult with Crohn's disease.

This chain joins TRBV10-1 and TRBJ2-1; weak D call: TRBD1 (6 bases). CDR3 length equals 18 residues. Germline V CDR1 and CDR2: WNHNN, SYGVQD (reference sequence). V lost 0 bases and J 4 bases, leaving 19 bases between the germline ends. For the CDR3, the DNA is TGCGCCAGCAGTGAGTCGCCGGGACGCTCAAGGGGGTACAATGAGCAGTTCTTC. Residues: CASSESPGRSRGYNEQFF.

The chain uses TRBV27 and TRBJ1-5, with D maybe TRBD1 (6 bases). The germline V and J ends were trimmed by 5 bases and 4 bases, with 9 bases remaining between them. There are 13 residues in the CDR3. Germline values: CDR1 MNHEY, CDR2 SMNVEV (reference sequence). The CDR3 DNA follows: TGTGCCAGCAGTCGACAGGCTAATCAGCCCCAGCATTTT. Protein: CASSRQANQPQHF.

The chain joins TRBV4-1 to TRBJ2-2; the match to TRBD2 covers 8 bases. V lost 1 base and J lost 3; bases outside the gene matches: 10. The CDR3 has 18 amino acids. CDR1 is MGHRA, CDR2 YSYEKL, per germline. CDR3 nucleotide sequence: TGCGCCAGCAGCCAAGTGACTCGCGGGCGGGAGGACACCGGGGAGCTGTTTTTT. Translated, it gives CASSQVTRGREDTGELFF.

The chain is built from TRBV25-1 and TRBJ2-3, with 8 bases matching TRBD1. There are 16 residues in the CDR3. V was clipped by 4 bases and J by 3 bases; unmatched bases: 9. CDR1 is MGHDK, CDR2 SYGVNS, per germline. The CDR3: CASSGGERQGTDTQYF. CDR3 coding DNA: TGTGCCAGCAGTGGAGGAGAGAGACAGGGGACAGATACGCAGTATTTT. Using reference TRBV25-1 and TRBJ2-3 for the parts outside the CDR3, the full variable domain is EADIYQTPRYLVIGTGKKITLECSQTMGHDKMYWYQQDPGMELHLIHYSYGVNSTEKGDLSSESTVSRIRTEHFPLTLESARPSHTSQYLCASSGGERQGTDTQYFGPGTRLTVL.